This T cell receptor beta chain was sequenced during a study of blood T cell repertoires in COVID-19. At the level of the study: Acute and convalescent COVID-19 specimens originated in the United States, Italy and Spain. PBMCs, B-cell-depleted T cells, or T cells provided the cDNA or gDNA that made up the material.

Original handling: For nucleated cells, counts were estimated from reference gene primer amplification. The method was immunoSEQ multiplex PCR; TCRdb's version includes in-frame clones alone and lacks a portion of them. V, J and clone size are taken as reported in that table, and D and trimming were inferred from the DNA itself. This sample has 110,000 or so clones, with about two thirds found just once. The CDR3 has 15 amino acids. CDR1 is LGHDT, CDR2 YNNKEL, per germline (reference sequence). V was pared by 3 bases and J by 11 bases, with 13 bases of the junction left unmatched. The table lists this clone with a few counts.

The sample taken for sequencing was peripheral blood. V is TRBV3-1 (or the pseudogene TRBV3-2) and J is TRBJ1-1; the match to TRBD1 covers 9 bases. The clonotype was recovered from a woman in her thirties or forties with acute or convalescent COVID-19. CDR3 nucleotide sequence: TGTGCCAGCAGCCAGAGACAGGGGGTGGGTAGGTACGCTTTCTTT. Its protein product is CASSQRQGVGRYAFF.